This TCR beta chain was captured in a study of T-cell memory formation after mild COVID-19. Study-wide background: TCR clusters largely stayed donor specific. Regarding the study as a whole: CD4+ clones that contracted lay mainly in CM and EM; CD8+ ones lay in EMRA. Detection of some responders pre-infection suggested pre-existing cross-reactive memory T cells participated.

V was clipped by 4 bases and J by 1 base; unmatched bases: 7. The CDR3 has 15 residues. Germline V lookup: CDR1 MGHRA, CDR2 YSYEKL. This clonotype was counted only a few times. Its specificity is unknown. MiXCR, applied by TCRdb to the 5' RACE reads, yields one record per CDR3 protein. The sample lists about 350,000 distinct CDR3 sequences; roughly 13% were seen once. The receptor was isolated from a man aged 18 to 29 who had mild COVID-19 (a few samples of this study predate the infection). Cell type and time point are not known. The sample was PBMCs or a T cell subset sorted from them (not recorded which). The chain carries TRBV4-1 and TRBJ2-7; 7 bases align to TRBD2. CDR3 sequence (DNA): TGCGCCAGCAGCCCCCGGGGAGGGGAGTCCTACGAGCAGTACTTC. Translating it yields CASSPRGGESYEQYF.